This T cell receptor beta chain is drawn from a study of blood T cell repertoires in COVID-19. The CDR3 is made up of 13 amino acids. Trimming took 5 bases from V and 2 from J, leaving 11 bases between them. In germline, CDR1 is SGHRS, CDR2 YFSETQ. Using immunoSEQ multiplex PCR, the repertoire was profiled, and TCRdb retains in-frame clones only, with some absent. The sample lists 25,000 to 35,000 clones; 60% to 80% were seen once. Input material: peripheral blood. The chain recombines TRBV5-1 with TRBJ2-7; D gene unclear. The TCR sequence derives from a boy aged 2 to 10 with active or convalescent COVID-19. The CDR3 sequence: CASRRVGAYEQYF. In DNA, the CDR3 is TGCGCCAGCAGACGGGTCGGCGCCTACGAGCAGTACTTC.